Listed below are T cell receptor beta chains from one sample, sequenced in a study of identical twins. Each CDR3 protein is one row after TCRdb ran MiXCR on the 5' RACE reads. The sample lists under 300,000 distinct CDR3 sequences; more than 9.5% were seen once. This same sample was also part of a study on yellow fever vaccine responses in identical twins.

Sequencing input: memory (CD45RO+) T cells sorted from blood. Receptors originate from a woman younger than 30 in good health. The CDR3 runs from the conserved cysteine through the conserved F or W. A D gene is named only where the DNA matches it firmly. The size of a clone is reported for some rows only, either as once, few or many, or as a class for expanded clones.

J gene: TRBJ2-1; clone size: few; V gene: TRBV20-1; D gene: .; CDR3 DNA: TGCAGTGCTCCATTTCCGGTTTTGGAGCAGTTCTTC; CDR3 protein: CSAPFPVLEQFF
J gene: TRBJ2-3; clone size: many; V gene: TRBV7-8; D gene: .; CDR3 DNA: TGTGCCAGCCGCCTAACAGATACGCAGTATTTT; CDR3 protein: CASRLTDTQYF
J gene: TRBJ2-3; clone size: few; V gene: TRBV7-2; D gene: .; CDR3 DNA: TGTGCCAGCAGCTTAGTCGGGGTGGCTACGCAGTATTTT; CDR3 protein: CASSLVGVATQYF
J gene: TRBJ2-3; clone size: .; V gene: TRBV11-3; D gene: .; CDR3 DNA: TGTGCCAGCAGCCGGGGACTTCGCACAGATACGCAGTATTTT; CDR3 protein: CASSRGLRTDTQYF
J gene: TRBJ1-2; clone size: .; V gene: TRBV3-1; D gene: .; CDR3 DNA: TGTGCCAGCAGCCAAGGGGGGCAGGAATCTGGTGGCTACACCTTC; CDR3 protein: CASSQGGQESGGYTF
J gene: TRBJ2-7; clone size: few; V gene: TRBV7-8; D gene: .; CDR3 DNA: TGTGCCAGCAGCATCGCCCCAGGAACCTACGAGCAGTACTTC; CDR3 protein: CASSIAPGTYEQYF
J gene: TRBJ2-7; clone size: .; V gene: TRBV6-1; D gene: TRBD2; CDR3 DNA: TGTGCCAGCAGCCCCCCGGGGGGGGCTATAGAGGAGCAGTACTTC; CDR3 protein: CASSPPGGAIEEQYF
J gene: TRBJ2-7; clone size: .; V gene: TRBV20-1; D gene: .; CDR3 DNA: TGCAGTGCTAGAGGCCGAGGACGGGGTCCCTCCTACGAGCAGTACTTC; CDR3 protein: CSARGRGRGPSYEQYF
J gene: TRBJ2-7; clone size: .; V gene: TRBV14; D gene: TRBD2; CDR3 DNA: TGTGCCAGCAGCCAAGGTTGGGTGGCTAGCGGGAGTGGCCTAACCGTCCACGAGCAGTACTTC; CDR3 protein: CASSQGWVASGSGLTVHEQYF
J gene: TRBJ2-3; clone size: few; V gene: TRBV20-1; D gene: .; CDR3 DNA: TGCAGTGTCGCTCCGCAGTATTTT; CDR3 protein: CSVAPQYF
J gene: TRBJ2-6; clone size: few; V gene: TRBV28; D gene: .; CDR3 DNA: TGTGCCAGCAGAAAGGACAGAGACTCTGGGGCCAACGTCCTGACTTTC; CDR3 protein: CASRKDRDSGANVLTF
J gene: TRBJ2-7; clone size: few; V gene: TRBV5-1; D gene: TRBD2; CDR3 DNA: TGCGCCAGCAGCTTGGTTCTAGCGGGCTACGAGCAGTACTTC; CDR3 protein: CASSLVLAGYEQYF
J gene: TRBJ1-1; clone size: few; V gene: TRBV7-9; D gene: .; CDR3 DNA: TGTGCCAGCAGCTATACAGGGCGGGCTGAAGCTTTCTTT; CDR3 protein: CASSYTGRAEAFF
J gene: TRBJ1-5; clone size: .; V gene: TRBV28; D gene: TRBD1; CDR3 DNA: TGTGCCAGCAGTTCGGGACAGGTCAGGCAGCCCCAGCATTTT; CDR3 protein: CASSSGQVRQPQHF
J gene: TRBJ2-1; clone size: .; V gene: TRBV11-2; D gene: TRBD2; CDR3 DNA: TGTGCCAGCAGCCTCACCAGCGGGAGAAATAACAATGAGCAGTTCTTC; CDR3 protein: CASSLTSGRNNNEQFF
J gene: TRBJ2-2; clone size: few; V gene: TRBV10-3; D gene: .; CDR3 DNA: TGTGCCATCAGTGATTCCGGGCAGGGGATCGCCGGGGAGCTGTTTTTT; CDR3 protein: CAISDSGQGIAGELFF
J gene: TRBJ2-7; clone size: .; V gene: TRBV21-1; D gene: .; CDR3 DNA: TGTGCCAGCAGCAAAGTCAACGGCTCCTACGAGCAGTACTTC; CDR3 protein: CASSKVNGSYEQYF
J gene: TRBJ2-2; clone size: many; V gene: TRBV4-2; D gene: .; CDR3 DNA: TGTGCCAGCAGCCAAGAGCAATCGGTAGAGACCGGGGAGCTGTTTTTT; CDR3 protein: CASSQEQSVETGELFF
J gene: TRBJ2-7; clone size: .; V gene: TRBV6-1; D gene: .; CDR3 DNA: TGTGCCAGCCGGGGCACACAATACGAGCAGTACTTC; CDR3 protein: CASRGTQYEQYF
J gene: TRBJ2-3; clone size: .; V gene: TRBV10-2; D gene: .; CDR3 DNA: TGCGCCAGCAAACTAGCAGATACGCAGTATTTT; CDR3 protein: CASKLADTQYF
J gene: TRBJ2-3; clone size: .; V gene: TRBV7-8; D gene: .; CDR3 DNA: TGTGCCAGCAGCTTAGTGGGCTATGGGGGTTTAGTTACGCAGTATTTT; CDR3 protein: CASSLVGYGGLVTQYF
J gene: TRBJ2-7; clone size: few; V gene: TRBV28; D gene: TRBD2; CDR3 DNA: TGTGCCAGCAGGACCGGGACTAGTGGCTCCTACGAGCAGTACTTC; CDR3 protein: CASRTGTSGSYEQYF
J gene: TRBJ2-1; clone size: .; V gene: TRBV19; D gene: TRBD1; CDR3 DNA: TGTGCCAGTAGGCAGGACAGGAGCTCCTACAATGAGCAGTTCTTC; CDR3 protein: CASRQDRSSYNEQFF
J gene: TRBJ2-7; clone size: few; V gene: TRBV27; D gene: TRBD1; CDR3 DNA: TGTGCCAGCAGCACTCGACAGGGGGCAACCTACGAGCAGTACTTC; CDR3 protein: CASSTRQGATYEQYF
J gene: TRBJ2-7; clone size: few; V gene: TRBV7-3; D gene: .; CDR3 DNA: TGTGCCAGCAGCTTGTTATCGGGGACCGAGCAGTACTTC; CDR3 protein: CASSLLSGTEQYF
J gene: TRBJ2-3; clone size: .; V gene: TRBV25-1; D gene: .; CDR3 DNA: TGTGCCAGCAGTGGCCCGACTTCGACGACCACAGATACGCAGTATTTT; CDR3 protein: CASSGPTSTTTDTQYF
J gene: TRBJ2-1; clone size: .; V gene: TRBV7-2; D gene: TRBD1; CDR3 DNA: TGTGCCAGCAGCTCCGGGACAGGGGTAGACAATGAGCAGTTCTTC; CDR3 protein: CASSSGTGVDNEQFF
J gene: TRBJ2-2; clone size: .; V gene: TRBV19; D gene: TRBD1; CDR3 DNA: TGTGCCAGTTCTGACCGGACAGGAGCTTTAGCGAGGGAGCTGTTTTTT; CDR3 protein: CASSDRTGALARELFF
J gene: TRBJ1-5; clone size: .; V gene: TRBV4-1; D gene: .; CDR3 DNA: TGCGCCAGCAGCCCGGGACCGATTAGCAATCAGCCCCAGCATTTT; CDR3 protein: CASSPGPISNQPQHF
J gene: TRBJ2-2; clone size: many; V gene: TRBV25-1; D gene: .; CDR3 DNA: TGTGCCAGCAGGCTCACAGGGACCGGGGAGCTGTTTTTT; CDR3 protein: CASRLTGTGELFF
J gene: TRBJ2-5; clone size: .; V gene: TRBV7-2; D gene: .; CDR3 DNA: TGTGCCAGCAGCTTCCCGGCCGTTCGGGAGACCCAGTACTTC; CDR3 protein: CASSFPAVRETQYF
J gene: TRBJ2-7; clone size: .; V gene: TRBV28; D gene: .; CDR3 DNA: TGTGCCAGCAGTTTAATTCCCACCGGTACCTACGAGCAGTACTTC; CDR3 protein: CASSLIPTGTYEQYF
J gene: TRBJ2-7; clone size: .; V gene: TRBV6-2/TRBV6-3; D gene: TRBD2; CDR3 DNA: TGTGCCAGCAGCTTTAGCGGGAGGGGGTCCTACGAGCAGTACTTC; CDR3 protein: CASSFSGRGSYEQYF
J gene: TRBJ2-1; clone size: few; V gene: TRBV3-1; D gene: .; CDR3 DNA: TGTGCCAGCAGCCATGGGCCGTGGGGGCTATCCTACAATGAGCAGTTCTTC; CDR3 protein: CASSHGPWGLSYNEQFF
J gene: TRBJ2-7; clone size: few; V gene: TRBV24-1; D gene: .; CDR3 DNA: TGTGCCACCAGTGATTTGTCAATTGCGGGGTCCTACGAGCAGTACTTC; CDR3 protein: CATSDLSIAGSYEQYF
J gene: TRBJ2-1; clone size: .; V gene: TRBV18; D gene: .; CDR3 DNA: TGTGCCAGCTCACCACCCGTCGGGAATGAGCAGTTCTTC; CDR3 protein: CASSPPVGNEQFF
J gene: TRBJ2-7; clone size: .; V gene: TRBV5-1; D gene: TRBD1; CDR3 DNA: TGCGCCAGCAGCTTCGGACAGGCCCCCTACGAGCAGTACTTC; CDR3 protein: CASSFGQAPYEQYF
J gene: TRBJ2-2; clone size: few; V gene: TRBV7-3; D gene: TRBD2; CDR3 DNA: TGTGCCAGCAGCTTAATATCGGGAGGCACCGGGGAGCTGTTTTTT; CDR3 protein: CASSLISGGTGELFF
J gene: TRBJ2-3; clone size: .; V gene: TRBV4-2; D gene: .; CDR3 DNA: TGTGCCAGCAGCCAAGATCCTGGTAATACGCAGTATTTT; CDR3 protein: CASSQDPGNTQYF